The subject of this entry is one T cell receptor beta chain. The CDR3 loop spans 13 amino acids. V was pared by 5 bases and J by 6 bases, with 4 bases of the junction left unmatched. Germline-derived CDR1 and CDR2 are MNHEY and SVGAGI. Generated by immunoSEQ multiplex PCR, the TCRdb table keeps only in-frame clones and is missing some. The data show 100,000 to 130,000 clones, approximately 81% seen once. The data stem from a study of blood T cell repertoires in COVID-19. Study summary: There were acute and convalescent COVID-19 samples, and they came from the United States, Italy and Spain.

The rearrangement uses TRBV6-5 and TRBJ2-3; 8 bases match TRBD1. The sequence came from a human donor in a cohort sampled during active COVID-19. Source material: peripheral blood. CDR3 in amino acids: CASSQTGADTQYF. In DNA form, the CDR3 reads TGTGCCAGCAGTCAGACAGGGGCGGATACGCAGTATTTT.